This T cell receptor (beta chain) was obtained from a study of tumor-infiltrating lymphocytes in localized non-small cell lung cancer. At the level of the study: Some samples were collected after neoadjuvant chemotherapy; smokers, never-smokers and several histologies were included. Each patient gave resected tumor and non-adjacent uninvolved lung tissue.

The study, taken as a whole, reports: Not all patients were TCR sequenced, owing to tissue quantity. T-cell fraction did not differ between immunotypes IM1 and IM2.

A note on this clone: Its antigen remains unknown.

The table came from immunoSEQ multiplex PCR; TCRdb's copy has only in-frame clones and leaves some out. The sample carries more than 4,500 clones, approximately 95% recorded once. This CDR3 comprises 16 residues. Germline lookup yields CDR1 SGHRS and CDR2 YFSETQ. The V gene lost 1 base and the J gene lost 4 bases, with 17 bases spanning the gap. The V call is TRBV5-1, the J call TRBJ2-5; D is perhaps TRBD2 (6 bases). The sequenced material came from uninvolved lung tissue not adjacent to the tumor. This receptor was identified in a human donor with non-small cell lung cancer. The CDR3 sequence: CASSLSNSGVLETQYF. Written as DNA, the CDR3 is TGCGCCAGCAGCTTGTCGAACTCGGGGGTTTTAGAGACCCAGTACTTC.